One sample yielded the 14 T cell receptor beta chains listed below, sequenced in a study of shared clonotypes between healthy human individuals (dated by TCRdb to about 2020). Library prep was done by the immunoSEQ multiplex PCR assay. TCRdb retrieved this table from immuneACCESS and kept in-frame rearrangements only. Not all clones are present; in checked studies, unresolved V genes account for under half, and no reason is known for the remainder. Within this sample are about 480,000 clones, with more than 65% of them counted one time only. Together, the top ten hold about an eighth of the sample. Sequencing was performed on PBMCs. All receptors come from a woman in her thirties or forties in good health. Some clones in this sample may be carry-over from other donors' samples.

The chain recombines TRBV7-8 with TRBJ2-2; D gene unclear. Trimming pared 2 bases from V and 3 bases from J, leaving 10 bases between. Germline CDR1 reads SGHVS; CDR2 reads FQNEAQ. CDR3 length equals 15 residues. The CDR3: CASSLSGRDTGELFF. The CDR3 bases are TGTGCCAGCAGCTTAAGTGGCAGAGACACCGGGGAGCTGTTTTTT.

This clone was observed a single time. The V and J genes are TRBV5-1 and TRBJ2-7; D perhaps matches TRBD1 (5 bases). The CDR3 length is 15 residues. The V gene lost 0 bases and the J gene lost 4 bases, with 14 bases spanning the gap. Germline CDR1 is SGHRS and CDR2 is YFSETQ. CDR3 bases: TGCGCCAGCAGCTTGGCCCCCAGGGCCGAATACGAGCAGTACTTC. Translation: CASSLAPRAEYEQYF.

There are a few counts of this clone. Additional DNA sequences in this sample encode the identical CDR3. The chain is built from TRBV5-1 and TRBJ2-7, with D unresolved. V shed 1 base and J shed 2 bases, with 4 bases lying between them. Germline values: CDR1 SGHRS, CDR2 YFSETQ. This CDR3 is 12 amino acids long. CDR3 residues: CASSLTAYEQYF. CDR3 nucleotide sequence: TGCGCCAGCAGCTTGACAGCCTACGAGCAGTACTTC.

Of note for this clone: Other DNA variants within this sample encode the same CDR3. This chain joins TRBV7-9 and TRBJ1-5, with D uncertain. There are 12 residues in the CDR3. Trimming pared 5 bases from V and 2 bases from J, leaving 4 bases between. CDR1 is SEHNR, CDR2 FQNEAQ, per germline (reference sequence). The CDR3 spells CASSVGNQPQHF. The CDR3 nucleotides read TGTGCCAGCAGCGTTGGCAATCAGCCCCAGCATTTT.

V gene TRBV4-1 combines with J gene TRBJ2-3, with TRBD2 identical over 11 bases. The V gene end was trimmed by 4 bases and the J gene end by 0 bases; junction bases not matched to a gene: 9. CDR3 length: 18 amino acids. In germline, CDR1 is MGHRA, CDR2 YSYEKL. The CDR3 bases are TGCGCCAGCAGCCGGATCCCGGGACTAGCGGCTAGCACAGATACGCAGTATTTT. Its translation is CASSRIPGLAASTDTQYF.

This chain joins TRBV4-1 and TRBJ1-2; maybe TRBD1 (6 bases). V was cut by 2 bases and J by 5 bases, with 18 bases left in between. This CDR3 is built from 16 residues. Germline CDR1 reads MGHRA; CDR2 reads YSYEKL. The CDR3 coding sequence is TGCGCCAGCAGCCAACCACTAGGGGGGGTGCGTTATGGCTACACCTTC. Its translation: CASSQPLGGVRYGYTF.

The chain is built from TRBV4-2 and TRBJ2-1; TRBD2 aligns across 7 bases. This CDR3 contains 17 residues. V lost 0 bases to trimming and J lost 2 bases; unmatched junction nucleotides: 7. In germline, CDR1 is LGHNA, CDR2 YNFKEQ. The CDR3 coding sequence is TGTGCCAGCAGCCAAGACAATAGCGGGCCAACCTACAATGAGCAGTTCTTC. Translation: CASSQDNSGPTYNEQFF.

This clone appeared a single time. This chain links TRBV7-2 with TRBJ1-3; D unclear. The CDR3 is 16 amino acids. Deletions cut 0 bases from V and 0 bases from J, with 9 bases between. Germline V lookup: CDR1 SGHTA, CDR2 FQGNSA. The CDR3 reads CASSLAPAFSGNTIYF. The CDR3 bases are TGTGCCAGCAGCTTAGCTCCGGCTTTCTCTGGAAACACCATATATTTT.

The genes are TRBV25-1 and TRBJ1-6, with a possible D match to TRBD1 (6 bases). Germline V gene sequence: CDR1 MGHDK, CDR2 SYGVNS. V shed 4 bases and J shed 9 bases, with 13 bases lying between them. The CDR3 runs 14 residues. The CDR3 loop is CASSAQGSGSPLHF. The CDR3 nucleotides are TGTGCCAGCAGTGCCCAGGGGTCGGGTTCACCCCTCCACTTT.

This chain connects TRBV27 to TRBJ2-3; D may correspond to TRBD1 or TRBD2 (5 bases each). Germline V gene data show CDR1 as MNHEY and CDR2 as SMNVEV (reference sequence). Deletions cut 3 bases from V and 1 base from J, with 11 bases between. CDR3 length: 15 amino acids. CDR3 in amino acids: CASSFVGTGTDTQYF. CDR3 sequence (DNA): TGTGCCAGCAGTTTTGTCGGGACCGGCACAGATACGCAGTATTTT.

This clone was seen just once. This rearrangement joins TRBV5-1 to TRBJ2-3; D not resolved. CDR3 size: 13 residues. CDR1 and CDR2 (germline): SGHRS, YFSETQ. V lost 4 bases and J lost 8, with 14 bases in between. In DNA, the CDR3 is TGCGCCAGCAGCACGGACCTTCCCGGTACGCAGTATTTT. Protein product: CASSTDLPGTQYF.

The rearrangement links TRBV19 to TRBJ1-1, with 8 bases that match TRBD1. V lost 6 bases to trimming and J lost 0 bases; unmatched junction nucleotides: 12. Germline CDR1 is LNHDA and CDR2 is SQIVND (reference sequence). There are 17 residues in the CDR3. Written as DNA, the CDR3 is TGTGCCAGTAGCCCCCGGACAGGGACTGGAATGAACACTGAAGCTTTCTTT. This codes for CASSPRTGTGMNTEAFF.

The chain recombines TRBV5-1 with TRBJ1-2, with 7 positions matching TRBD1. CDR3 length equals 15 residues. The V and J ends lost 2 bases and 6 bases, in that order; junction bases with no gene match: 10. Germline CDR1 reads SGHRS; CDR2 reads YFSETQ. The CDR3 here is CASSFGGGRGDGYTF. The CDR3 DNA reads TGCGCCAGCAGCTTTGGAGGGGGCAGGGGTGATGGCTACACCTTC.

The genes are TRBV9 and TRBJ2-2; no firm D call. Germline CDR1 reads SGDLS; CDR2 reads YYNGEE. The CDR3 contains 16 residues. V dropped 1 base and J dropped 0 bases, with 10 bases sitting between them. The CDR3 DNA is TGTGCCAGCAGCGTAAGGTGGACCCCGAACACCGGGGAGCTGTTTTTT. Its protein product is CASSVRWTPNTGELFF.